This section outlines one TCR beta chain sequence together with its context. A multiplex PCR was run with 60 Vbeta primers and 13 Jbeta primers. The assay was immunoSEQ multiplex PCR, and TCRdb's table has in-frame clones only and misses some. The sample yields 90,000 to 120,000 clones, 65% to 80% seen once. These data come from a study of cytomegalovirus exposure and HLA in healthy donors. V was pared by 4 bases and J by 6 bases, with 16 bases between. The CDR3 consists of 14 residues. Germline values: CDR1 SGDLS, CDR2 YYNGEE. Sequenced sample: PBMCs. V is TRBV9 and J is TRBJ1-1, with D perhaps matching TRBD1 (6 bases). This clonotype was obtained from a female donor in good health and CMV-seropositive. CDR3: CASSPKRGRAEAFF. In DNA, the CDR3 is TGTGCCAGCAGCCCCAAGAGGGGGAGGGCTGAAGCTTTCTTT.